Described below is a single T cell receptor beta chain sequence and its context. Its target antigen remains unknown. No base quality values were provided; no much bigger clone lies one nucleotide off. This sample was taken from a study of shared clonotypes between healthy human individuals (dated by TCRdb to the early 2020s). About the study as a whole: The cohort included a few men and a couple of women between 18 and 49 years of age. Per donor, leukapheresis produced somewhere between about 0.9 and 9.5 billion PBMCs. Different laboratories and diverse techniques were used to prepare libraries and sequence TCR repertoires, to increase sequencing depth and limit assay-specific biases. To estimate repertoire size and how much clonotype sharing occurs between individuals, the study deeply sequenced the blood TCR repertoires of 5 or 6 healthy adults. For each donor, CD4 naive and CD4 memory were each run on three plates, CD8 naive on two plates, and CD8 memory on one plate.

Overall study outcomes, separate from this receptor: Around 5.4% of naive CD4, more than 3% of naive CD8, approximately 2% of memory CD4, and approximately 0.39% of memory CD8 clonotypes were shared across a few donors. Higher generation probabilities were observed for clonotypes shared by all four sorted-subset donors than for non-shared clonotypes. Because the study included only a small number of donors, the genetic and exposure-history diversity represented was limited. Larger estimated clonotype richness was generally found for naive subsets than for memory subsets. Only blood was sampled, and tissue TCR repertoires likely differ from those in blood. Based on pairwise subsampling, the degree of clonotype sharing among donors was expected to be affected by sequencing depth. Rarefaction of sorted-subset datasets indicated incomplete sequencing despite the large sequencing depth.

Relative to germline, V is missing 0 bases and J is missing 2 bases, with 7 bases of the junction outside any gene match. CDR1 and CDR2 (SGHAT, FQNNGV) derive from the germline V gene. The CDR3 holds 17 amino acids from the cysteine to the phenylalanine. The DNA shown is the 51-base CDR3, in frame from base 1. The donors were healthy, HIV-negative adults with no recently reported acute infections or vaccinations. Every donor was a Caucasian adult living in Nashville, Tennessee, USA. CD4+ T cells were enriched by magnetic negative selection, after which naive cells were positively selected on CD45RA and the negative fraction was taken as the memory subset. Blood was obtained by leukapheresis, after which PBMCs were separated by Ficoll-Histopaque density gradient centrifugation and cryopreserved in liquid nitrogen vapor phase. Analytical flow cytometry was used to check the purity and quantity of each magnetically sorted T cell population. From each sorted fraction, genomic DNA was isolated and quantified by UV absorbance on a Nanodrop 2000c.

Using the deep immunoSEQ assay, TCR CDR3 regions were amplified from genomic DNA by multiplex PCR. Extracted genomic DNA from each cell subset was distributed evenly across all wells of several immunoSEQ 96-well plates, and each plate was treated as a replicate. For sorted subsets, approximately 0.2 ug of genomic DNA, equivalent to roughly 30,000 T cell genomes, went into each replicate PCR. The purified libraries were quantified using a Qubit 3.0 fluorometer, sized with a Bioanalyzer 2100, and then quantified again using the KAPA Library Quantification kit. Each immunoSEQ 96-well plate was sequenced on its own single-read 150-cycle Illumina NextSeq 550 flow cell. The original methods were these. Because only junctional sequences without quality scores were contained in the immunoSEQ output, filtering matching that applied to full-length reads could not be performed. To assign V/J genes and CDR3, sequences were annotated using PyIR, a Python wrapper for IgBLAST v1.9, with IMGT germline references. Reads with weak V/J assignments (E-value above 1e-6), missing CDR3, stop codons, out-of-frame junctions, or ambiguous translated residues were removed. V3J clonotypes were defined as sequences sharing the same inferred V gene, J gene, and CDR3 amino acid sequence. Percentage overlap between repertoires was calculated by dividing the number of shared unique clonotypes by the size of the smaller repertoire. Repertoire richness was assessed with RTK rarefaction, the Chao1 estimator, and Recon v2.1 estimates of unobserved clonotypes. Generation probabilities for all TCRbeta clonotypes obtained by the gDNA method from a handful of donors were computed using OLGA. This immuneACCESS table, as held by TCRdb, lists in-frame sequences with V and J called but not all clones. Of the missing ones, under half trace to an unresolved V gene in checked studies; the others have no known cause. The DNA gave D and trimming, while V, J and clone size come from that table. The sample table records some 1 million clones; 65% to 75% of these occur just once. The biggest ten clones account for about 1.5% of the sample.

The sequencing input was memory CD4+ T cells sorted from blood. This sample's cell subset or site label indicates: CD45RA-negative fraction. The source of this sequence is a man aged 18 to 30 in good health. Here the chain combines TRBV11-2 and TRBJ2-3, with 8 junctional bases fitting TRBD2. At the DNA level, the sequence is TGTGCCAGCAGCTTAGATTGGGAGCGGGGGTCCACAGATACGCAGTATTTT. It translates as CASSLDWERGSTDTQYF.